The 12 T cell receptor beta chains listed next were all sequenced from one sample in a study of identical twins (dated by TCRdb to the mid-2010s). Libraries came from 5' RACE. The sample was run on an Illumina HiSeq 2000. TCRdb's own reprocessing of the public reads used fastp at Q25 and MiXCR and kept productive beta chains. Under each unique CDR3 protein, matching rows form one entry showing the most common genes and DNA. Here the sample has 300,000 to 400,000 distinct CDR3 sequences; roughly 9% occur a single time. Together, the top ten hold under 9.5% of the sample. The sequencing sample was made of naive T cells sorted from blood. Per the publication, the cell subset or site label means: cells isolated with a human naive T-cell isolation kit. The receptors originated from a woman aged 45-60 years in good health.

This clonotype was counted at least ten times. The chain links TRBV5-1 to TRBJ2-2; D not resolved. CDR1 SGHRS and CDR2 YFSETQ come from the germline V gene. V was pared by 0 bases and J by 4 bases, with 4 bases between. The CDR3 loop spans 13 amino acids. The CDR3 region is CASSLGITGELFF. CDR3 DNA sequence: TGCGCCAGCAGCTTGGGTATCACCGGGGAGCTGTTTTTT.

This clonotype was seen repeatedly, ten times or more. This chain joins TRBV10-3 and TRBJ2-1; D gene unclear. Per germline, CDR1 ENHRY and CDR2 SYGVKD. V was clipped by 6 bases and J by 0 bases, with 12 bases between them. The CDR3 consists of 15 residues. In nucleotides, the CDR3 is TGTGCCATCAGGCAGGTCACAAGCTCCTACAATGAGCAGTTCTTC. It specifies CAIRQVTSSYNEQFF.

A remark on this clonotype: A much larger clone lies a single base off, so this may be a read error. The chain carries TRBV5-1 and TRBJ2-3; the D gene is possibly TRBD2 (6 bases). The CDR3 sequence is 15 residues long. The germline V gene encodes CDR1 SGHRS and CDR2 YFSETQ. CDR3 in DNA: TGCGCCAGCCGCGTAAGCGGTACTAGCACAGATTCGCAGTATTTT. This codes for CASRVSGTSTDSQYF.

This clonotype appeared a few times. The chain recombines TRBV20-1 with TRBJ2-3; TRBD1 might be the D (6 bases). The V gene lost 5 bases and the J gene lost 3 bases, with 18 bases spanning the gap. The CDR3 has 15 residues. Germline lookup yields CDR1 DFQATT and CDR2 SNEGSKA (reference sequence). The CDR3 region has the DNA TGCAGTGCTCCCAAGGACAGCGGATTGACAGATACGCAGTATTTT. This codes for CSAPKDSGLTDTQYF.

V gene TRBV24-1 combines with J gene TRBJ1-1, with 9 bases that match TRBD1. The CDR3 totals 16 residues. V dropped 0 bases and J dropped 3; count of bases not matched to a gene: 4. Germline V gives CDR1 KGHDR, CDR2 SFDVKD. In DNA form, the CDR3 reads TGTGCCACCAGTGATTTGAGGGGACAGGGCGACACTGAAGCTTTCTTT. It translates to CATSDLRGQGDTEAFF.

As for this clonotype: This is likely a read error, given that the CDR3 carries no conserved phenylalanine or tryptophan at its end. This chain joins TRBV4-2 and TRBJ2-5, with 8 bases fitting TRBD2. Trimming at V came to 0 bases and at J to 5 bases, leaving 8 bases not matched to a gene. CDR3 size: 16 residues. Per germline, CDR1 LGHNA and CDR2 YNFKEQ. CDR3 sequence reads: CASSQDLAGSEETQYC. In DNA, the CDR3 is TGTGCCAGCAGCCAAGATTTAGCGGGGAGTGAGGAGACCCAGTACTGC.

Only a few counts were recorded for this clonotype. The chain carries TRBV3-1 and TRBJ2-5, with D unclear. CDR1 is LGHDT, CDR2 YNNKEL, per germline (reference sequence). The CDR3 runs 15 residues. V was trimmed by 1 base and J by 2 bases, leaving 11 bases between them. This CDR3 reads CASSQAQMGQETQYF. Here the CDR3 DNA reads TGTGCCAGCAGCCAAGCCCAAATGGGACAAGAGACCCAGTACTTC.

The table lists this clonotype with many counts. J is TRBJ2-7 and V is TRBV6-5, with a possible D match to TRBD2 (6 bases). CDR3 length: 15 residues. The V end lost 0 bases, the J end lost 0 bases, and 9 bases lay between the germline ends. Germline CDR1 and CDR2: MNHEY and SVGAGI. The CDR3 DNA reads TGTGCCAGCAGTTACTCCCGGGGGAGCTCCTACGAGCAGTACTTC. Translation: CASSYSRGSSYEQYF.

This chain links TRBV20-1 with TRBJ2-7; D gene unclear. The germline V gene encodes CDR1 DFQATT and CDR2 SNEGSKA (reference sequence). This CDR3 spans 12 amino acids. The V end was cut by 3 bases, the J end by 1 base, with 7 bases between. The CDR3 loop is CSARADSYEQYV. The CDR3 DNA is TGCAGTGCTAGGGCGGATTCCTACGAGCAGTACGTC.

CDR3 bases: TGTGCCAGCAGTGGACTAGCGGGAGGGACTTACGAGCAGTACTTC. Its protein is CASSGLAGGTYEQYF. The chain is built from TRBV25-1 and TRBJ2-7; 14 bases line up with TRBD2. Germline CDR1 MGHDK, CDR2 SYGVNS. The CDR3 extends over 15 amino acids. The V segment lost 4 bases and the J segment 4 bases; nucleotides outside the gene matches: 3.

This clonotype was detected ten times or more. The rearrangement links TRBV27 to TRBJ2-7, with TRBD2 matching 7 bases. Germline V gives CDR1 MNHEY, CDR2 SMNVEV (reference sequence). J lost 3 bases, V lost 5 bases, and 4 bases had no gene match. The CDR3 is made up of 13 amino acids. CDR3 residues: CASSVAGVYEQYF. As DNA, the CDR3 is TGTGCCAGCAGTGTGGCGGGAGTCTACGAGCAGTACTTC.

This clonotype was picked up a small number of times. The rearrangement links TRBV24-1 to TRBJ2-3; the match to TRBD2 covers 9 bases. The germline gives CDR1 KGHDR, CDR2 SFDVKD. Trimming at V came to 0 bases and at J to 4 bases, leaving 7 bases not matched to a gene. The CDR3 has 17 residues. In nucleotides, the CDR3 is TGTGCCACCAGTGATTTGACGGGCGGGAGGGGGGCAGATACGCAGTATTTT. As protein: CATSDLTGGRGADTQYF.